Following are 12 T cell receptor beta chains from one sample sequenced in a study of CD4+ T cells in melanoma. Repertoires were generated with immunoSEQ multiplex PCR, while TCRdb's copy carries only in-frame clones and drops some. Of more than 110,000 clones listed, 80% to 95% are singletons. The receptors originated from a human donor with melanoma.

The V call is TRBV18, the J call TRBJ1-4; 8 bases align to TRBD1. The V and J ends lost 6 bases and 8 bases, in that order; junction bases with no gene match: 5. CDR1 KGHSH and CDR2 LQKENI come from the germline V gene. This CDR3 spans 13 amino acids. CDR3 sequence (DNA): TGTGCCAGCTCCAGGGGGCGCGGAGAAAAACTGTTTTTT. Its protein is CASSRGRGEKLFF.

The V gene is TRBV7-9, the J gene TRBJ1-1, with unresolved D. Deletions cut 5 bases from V and 3 bases from J, with 10 bases between. Germline CDR1 reads SEHNR; CDR2 reads FQNEAQ (reference sequence). This CDR3 has 13 amino acids. CDR3 sequence: CASSQEGYTEAFF. CDR3 sequence (DNA): TGTGCCAGCAGCCAAGAGGGTTACACTGAAGCTTTCTTT.

This chain joins TRBV7-6 and TRBJ2-3, with D possibly TRBD2 on 5 matching bases. Germline CDR1 reads SGHVS; CDR2 reads FNYEAQ. The CDR3 runs 16 residues. Trimming pared 5 bases from V and 0 bases from J, leaving 15 bases between. The CDR3 loop is CASSVTGRESTDTQYF. CDR3 DNA sequence: TGTGCCAGCAGCGTTACGGGAAGGGAAAGCACAGATACGCAGTATTTT.

The gene calls are TRBV18 and TRBJ1-6, with D tentatively TRBD1 (6 bases). Germline CDR1 reads KGHSH; CDR2 reads LQKENI. Trimming stripped 4 bases from V and 6 bases from J, with 13 bases between. This CDR3 has 15 residues. The CDR3 sequence is CASSLMQGFNSPLHF. Written as DNA, the CDR3 is TGTGCCAGCTCACTCATGCAGGGGTTTAATTCACCCCTCCACTTT.

V and J are TRBV5-1 and TRBJ1-6, with D possibly TRBD1 on 5 matching bases. The ends were cut back, 3 bases at V and 0 bases at J, with 22 bases in the middle. The CDR3 is 20 residues long. Germline CDR1 reads SGHRS; CDR2 reads YFSETQ. The CDR3 reads CASSSFAVNQGSSYNSPLHF. The CDR3 nucleotides read TGCGCCAGCAGCTCGTTTGCGGTGAATCAGGGCAGCTCCTATAATTCACCCCTCCACTTT.

The count of this clone is one. The chain links TRBV18 to TRBJ1-4; tentatively, D is TRBD1 (5 bases). Trimming cost V 3 bases and J 5 bases, with 7 bases left between them. This CDR3 has 13 amino acids. In germline, CDR1 is KGHSH, CDR2 LQKENI. The CDR3 bases are TGTGCCAGCTCACCTTCAGGGAATGAAAAACTGTTTTTT. Amino acids: CASSPSGNEKLFF.

The chain has TRBV5-4 and TRBJ2-3, with D perhaps matching TRBD2 (6 bases). Per germline, CDR1 SGHNT and CDR2 YYREEE (reference sequence). The V end was cut by 6 bases, the J end by 0 bases, with 14 bases between. The length of the CDR3 is 15 residues. CDR3 nucleotide sequence: TGTGCCAGCACCGCCGCGGGACGCAGCACAGATACGCAGTATTTT. Translating gives CASTAAGRSTDTQYF.

This sequence joins TRBV6-1 and TRBJ1-5; D may be TRBD1 (6 bases). CDR1 and CDR2 from the germline V gene are MNHNS and SASEGT. This CDR3 spans 14 amino acids. The V end was cut by 3 bases, the J end by 2 bases, with 8 bases between. CDR3 sequence reads: CASSDQGRNQPQHF. DNA of the CDR3: TGTGCCAGCAGTGACCAGGGGCGCAATCAGCCCCAGCATTTT.

The rearrangement links TRBV6-5 to TRBJ2-7; 7 bases map to TRBD1. The ends lost 6 bases at V and 1 base at J; junction bases unmatched: 6. CDR3 size: 14 residues. In germline, CDR1 is MNHEY, CDR2 SVGAGI. The CDR3 DNA follows: TGTGCCAGCAGGTCCTACAGGGGATCCTACGAGCAGTACTTC. Its protein product is CASRSYRGSYEQYF.

The chain employs TRBV7-3 and TRBJ1-1; perhaps TRBD1 as D (6 bases). This CDR3 comprises 13 residues. CDR1 is SGHTA, CDR2 FQGTGA, per germline. Between the trimmed V and J ends, which lost 4 bases and 4 bases, there was a span of 10 bases. The CDR3 loop is CASSSGAGTEAFF. The CDR3 DNA is TGTGCCAGCAGCTCGGGGGCGGGCACTGAAGCTTTCTTT.

This clone was detected only a few times. The chain has TRBV30 and TRBJ1-3; no definite D call. V gave up 0 bases and J gave up 10 bases, with 16 bases separating them. The length of the CDR3 is 14 residues. CDR1 and CDR2 (germline): GTSNPN, SVGIG (reference sequence). The CDR3 region has the DNA TGTGCCTGGAGTGTGAGGCGGGGAGGGCTGACCATATATTTT. Its protein product is CAWSVRRGGLTIYF.

The genes are TRBV2 and TRBJ2-5; 8 bases fit TRBD1. The CDR3 sequence is 15 residues long. Germline V lookup: CDR1 SNHLY, CDR2 FYNNEI. The V segment lost 6 bases and the J segment 1 base; nucleotides outside the gene matches: 7. CDR3 nucleotide sequence: TGTGCCAGCAGCGCGGACAGGGTCGGCCAAGAGACCCAGTACTTC. Translating gives CASSADRVGQETQYF.